These 21 T cell receptor beta chains share one sample of origin, sequenced in a study of cytomegalovirus exposure and HLA in healthy donors. PCR employed 60 Vbeta and 13 Jbeta primers. Profiling relied on immunoSEQ multiplex PCR, and the TCRdb table lists in-frame clones only, not all of them. Here the sample spans around 100,000 clones, around 10% being singletons. Sequencing was performed on PBMCs. All receptors come from a man in his forties in good health and CMV-seropositive.

This clone was seen only a few times. This chain connects TRBV7-3 to TRBJ2-3; TRBD2 matches 8 bases. Trimming cost V 5 bases and J 5 bases; bases outside gene matches: 12. The V gene's germline CDR1 is SGHTA and CDR2 FQGTGA. This CDR3 region has 16 residues. Written as DNA, the CDR3 is TGTGCCAGCAGCCCCGGGGGAGCGGGAGATATAGATACGCAGTATTTT. Amino acid sequence: CASSPGGAGDIDTQYF. Using reference TRBV7-3 and TRBJ2-3 for the parts outside the CDR3, the full variable domain is GAGVSQTPSNKVTEKGKYVELRCDPISGHTALYWYRQSLGQGPEFLIYFQGTGAADDSGLPNDRFFAVRPEGSVSTLKIQRTERGDSAVYLCASSPGGAGDIDTQYFGPGTRLTVL.

This clone was recorded a few times. V usage is TRBV30 and J usage is TRBJ1-2; D not certain. Germline CDR1 reads GTSNPN; CDR2 reads SVGIG (reference sequence). This CDR3 is built from 11 residues. V was cut by 5 bases and J by 5 bases, with 9 bases left in between. The CDR3, as DNA: TGTGCCTGGTCGTCGTATTATGGCTACACCTTC. This codes for CAWSSYYGYTF.

The rearrangement uses TRBV28 and TRBJ1-5; 7 nucleotides agree with TRBD1. The J segment lost 4 bases and the V segment lost 6 bases, leaving 12 bases of the junction unmatched. CDR1 and CDR2 (germline): MDHEN, SYDVKM. This CDR3 comprises 16 residues. The CDR3 DNA is TGTGCCAGCAGCCCGACCCGGGACAGTAAAAATCAGCCCCAGCATTTT. Translated, it gives CASSPTRDSKNQPQHF.

The J gene is TRBJ1-5, the V gene TRBV7-9, with D tentatively TRBD1 (5 bases). The CDR3 spans 15 residues. Germline-derived CDR1 and CDR2 are SEHNR and FQNEAQ (reference sequence). V shed 5 bases and J shed 5 bases, with 16 bases lying between them. CDR3 protein: CASSPREGSDQPQHF. The CDR3 region has the DNA TGTGCCAGCAGCCCCCGGGAGGGGTCCGATCAGCCCCAGCATTTT.

This clone was counted between two and nine times. CDR3 in amino acids: CATVPGQGADTEAFF. CDR3 bases: TGTGCCACCGTCCCGGGACAGGGGGCGGACACTGAAGCTTTCTTT. The J gene is TRBJ1-1, the V gene TRBV4-2; 12 bases line up with TRBD1. The CDR3 runs 15 residues. Trimming at V came to 10 bases and at J to 3 bases, leaving 9 bases not matched to a gene. The germline CDR1 and CDR2 sequences are LGHNA and YNFKEQ.

This clone was recorded a few times. The V and J genes are TRBV5-1 and TRBJ1-3, with a weak D call TRBD1 (6 bases). The CDR3 consists of 13 residues. V was pared by 7 bases and J by 2 bases, with 10 bases between. The germline CDR1 and CDR2 sequences are SGHRS and YFSETQ. CDR3 in DNA: TGCGCCAGCGCCGGGACAACTGGAAACACCATATATTTT. Encoded protein: CASAGTTGNTIYF. The whole variable domain, remainder taken from reference TRBV5-1 and TRBJ1-3, is KAGVTQTPRYLIKTRGQQVTLSCSPISGHRSVSWYQQTPGQGLQFLFEYFSETQRNKGNFPGRFSGRQFSNSRSEMNVSTLELGDSALYLCASAGTTGNTIYFGEGSWLTVV.

The table lists this clone with a few counts. The chain couples TRBV14 to TRBJ2-1, with no clear D. The CDR3 length is 13 residues. The V gene lost 1 base and the J gene lost 10 bases, with 11 bases spanning the gap. The germline V gene has CDR1 SGHDN and CDR2 FVKESK. In DNA form, the CDR3 reads TGTGCCAGCAGCCAAGGGAGCGTCAGCGAGCAGTTCTTC. Protein product: CASSQGSVSEQFF.

A few counts support this clone. In nucleotides, the CDR3 is TGCGCCAGCAGCCAAGAGTGGGGCTTTAGCTCTGGAAACACCATATATTTT. Protein: CASSQEWGFSSGNTIYF. The chain combines TRBV4-3 with TRBJ1-3; the D gene is possibly TRBD1 (5 bases). The ends were cut back, 0 bases at V and 0 bases at J, with 12 bases in the middle. Germline V gene lookup returns CDR1 LGHNA and CDR2 YSLEER. The CDR3 has 17 amino acids.

A few counts support this clone. The rearrangement uses TRBV4-1 and TRBJ2-7; TRBD2 aligns across 9 bases. The germline gives CDR1 MGHRA, CDR2 YSYEKL. V shed 0 bases, J shed 2 bases, and the junction held 2 bases outside the gene matches. The CDR3 spans 15 residues. CDR3 loop: CASSQDGLAPYEQYF. The CDR3 DNA reads as TGCGCCAGCAGCCAAGATGGACTAGCGCCCTACGAGCAGTACTTC.

A few counts support this clone. The V gene is TRBV28, the J gene TRBJ2-3; perhaps TRBD1 as D (6 bases). This CDR3 is 14 amino acids long. Deletions cut 6 bases from V and 0 bases from J, with 10 bases between. Germline CDR1 is MDHEN and CDR2 is SYDVKM. The CDR3 spells CASRSGQSTDTQYF. CDR3 DNA: TGTGCCAGCAGGTCGGGACAAAGCACAGATACGCAGTATTTT.

This clone was counted a few times. The chain carries TRBV7-2 and TRBJ1-1; 8 positions match TRBD1. The CDR3 runs 15 residues. CDR1 and CDR2 from the germline V gene are SGHTA and FQGNSA. Trimming at V came to 4 bases and at J to 4 bases, leaving 8 bases not matched to a gene. The CDR3 here is CASSSSQGGGTEAFF. The CDR3 DNA reads as TGTGCCAGCAGCTCGTCACAGGGGGGAGGCACTGAAGCTTTCTTT.

This chain uses TRBV18 with TRBJ2-7; TRBD2 is a possible D gene (6 bases). The CDR3 loop spans 13 amino acids. CDR1 is KGHSH, CDR2 LQKENI, per germline. The germline V and J ends were trimmed by 5 bases and 6 bases, with 14 bases remaining between them. The CDR3 DNA sequence: TGTGCCAGCTCAGGTGGGGGGTTCAGCGAGCAGTACTTC. Its translation is CASSGGGFSEQYF.

This clone came up a few times. This chain joins TRBV1 and TRBJ2-7; TRBD2, the D gene given by the table, was not confirmed from the DNA. TRBV1 is labeled a pseudogene. The CDR3 length is 16 residues. Here the CDR3 reads CTSSQDQLAVAYEQYF. In nucleotides, the CDR3 is TGCACCAGCAGCCAAGATCAGCTAGCGGTGGCCTACGAGCAGTACTTC.

This CDR3 reads CASSWNQGGEQYF. The CDR3 DNA reads TGTGCCAGCAGTTGGAACCAGGGGGGCGAGCAGTACTTC. The genes are TRBV27 and TRBJ2-7; D is possibly TRBD1 (7 bases). The CDR3 is 13 amino acids. CDR1 and CDR2 (germline): MNHEY, SMNVEV (reference sequence). Trimming took 4 bases from V and 6 from J, leaving 13 bases between them.

V is TRBV6-5 and J is TRBJ2-7; the D gene is possibly TRBD2 (6 bases). CDR3 length: 16 residues. CDR1 is MNHEY, CDR2 SVGAGI, per germline. V lost 0 bases to trimming and J lost 3 bases, with 15 bases between them. The CDR3 bases are TGTGCCAGCAGTTACTCTGAGCGGGCCCTTCTCTACGAGCAGTACTTC. Residues: CASSYSERALLYEQYF.

The chain uses TRBV7-9 and TRBJ2-3; 10 bases line up with TRBD2. V shed 2 bases and J 6 bases; nucleotides not matched to a gene: 8. Germline-derived CDR1 and CDR2 are SEHNR and FQNEAQ (reference sequence). This CDR3 spans 16 amino acids. The CDR3 sequence is CASSLQLAGVSDTQYF. The CDR3 nucleotides read TGTGCCAGCAGCTTACAGCTAGCGGGAGTTAGTGATACGCAGTATTTT.

The chain combines TRBV4-1 with TRBJ2-4; TRBD1 might be the D (6 bases). V was clipped by 1 base and J by 2 bases, with 9 bases between them. Germline V CDR1 and CDR2: MGHRA, YSYEKL. The CDR3 totals 15 residues. CDR3 DNA sequence: TGCGCCAGCAGCCAAGGGGGACATTCCAAAAACATTCAGTACTTC. Its translation is CASSQGGHSKNIQYF.

This clone has a handful of counts. This chain joins TRBV2 and TRBJ1-2, with a possible D match to TRBD1 (5 bases). The CDR3 contains 15 residues. Germline V gene data show CDR1 as SNHLY and CDR2 as FYNNEI. V dropped 7 bases and J dropped 7 bases, with 22 bases sitting between them. CDR3 DNA: TGTGCCAGCATGATCGGGCCAGGGAACGGTGCTGGCTACACCTTC. Protein product: CASMIGPGNGAGYTF.

This chain uses TRBV5-5 with TRBJ1-1; possible D gene TRBD1, 5 bases. Germline V gene sequence: CDR1 SGHKS, CDR2 YYEKEE (reference sequence). Trimming cost V 0 bases and J 3 bases, with 9 bases left between them. The CDR3 loop spans 14 amino acids. The CDR3 nucleotides read TGTGCCAGCAGCTTGGGGGGCAGCTACACTGAAGCTTTCTTT. Translating gives CASSLGGSYTEAFF.

This rearrangement joins TRBV11-2 to TRBJ2-7; the D is unclear. The CDR3 runs to 14 residues. CDR1 is SGHAT, CDR2 FQNNGV, per germline. Trimming shortened V by 5 bases and J by 3 bases, and 14 bases separated the two germline ends. The CDR3 DNA reads TGTGCCAGCAGCACCGGCGCGGTTCGCTACGAGCAGTACTTC. Amino acids: CASSTGAVRYEQYF.

This clone was found a few times. The rearrangement uses TRBV28 and TRBJ1-5, with 8 bases aligning to TRBD1. CDR3 length: 14 amino acids. CDR1 is MDHEN and CDR2 is SYDVKM in the germline V gene. The junction had 3 bases not matched to a gene; V was cut back by 4 bases and J by 4 bases. As DNA, the CDR3 is TGTGCCAGCAGTTCGGGACAGGAGAATCAGCCCCAGCATTTT. Translating it yields CASSSGQENQPQHF. The variable domain in full, with the rest retrieved from reference TRBV28 and TRBJ1-5, is DVKVTQSSRYLVKRTGEKVFLECVQDMDHENMFWYRQDPGLGLRLIYFSYDVKMKEKGDIPEGYSVSREKKERFSLILESASTNQTSMYLCASSSGQENQPQHFGDGTRLSIL.